The present TCR beta chain was sequenced within a study of cytomegalovirus exposure and HLA in healthy donors. Notes on this clone: What it recognizes is unknown.

Findings and caveats of the study: A cluster of highly shared sequence variants was likely a sequencing artifact. Relative to the roughly 690-donor mean, N-insertions were reportedly fewer in an Asian-associated ancestry cluster in a later analysis. The study designated roughly 150 TCR beta chains cytomegalovirus-associated.

Primers included in the PCR were 60 Vbeta and 13 Jbeta primers. Produced via immunoSEQ multiplex PCR; TCRdb's table is partial and in-frame only. This repertoire includes 85,000 to 110,000 clones. Nominal health characterized the donors when sampled, though unrecorded immune exposures were likely. The J segment lost 7 bases and the V segment lost 4 bases, leaving 8 bases of the junction unmatched. Germline V gene sequence: CDR1 SGHRS, CDR2 YFSETQ. This CDR3 has 15 residues. The genes are TRBV5-1 and TRBJ1-4; 9 bases are shared with TRBD1. This clonotype was sampled from a man aged 35-49 years in good health and CMV-seronegative. Sequenced input: PBMCs. CDR3 amino acids: CASSLGGTGREKLFF. CDR3 DNA: TGCGCCAGCAGCCTGGGAGGGACAGGGCGTGAAAAACTGTTTTTT.